This T cell receptor (beta chain) comes out of a study of cytomegalovirus exposure and HLA in healthy donors. PCR employed 60 Vbeta and 13 Jbeta primers. TCRdb's table, derived via immunoSEQ multiplex PCR, lists solely in-frame clones and lacks some. Of about 180,000 clones in the sample, 80% were seen once. Between the trimmed V and J ends, which lost 3 bases and 3 bases, there was a span of 12 bases. The CDR3 is made up of 14 amino acids. CDR1 SNHLY and CDR2 FYNNEI come from the germline V gene. The sequencing input was PBMCs. The chain has TRBV2 and TRBJ2-7; weak D call: TRBD2 (6 bases). This receptor was taken from a man aged 40-50 years in good health and CMV-seronegative. The CDR3 loop reads CASSDVGGGYEQYF. The CDR3 nucleotides are TGTGCCAGCAGTGATGTGGGGGGAGGCTACGAGCAGTACTTC. Complete variable domain (other parts from reference TRBV2 and TRBJ2-7): EPEVTQTPSHQVTQMGQEVILRCVPISNHLYFYWYRQILGQKVEFLVSFYNNEISEKSEIFDDQFSVERPDGSNFTLKIRSTKLEDSAMYFCASSDVGGGYEQYFGPGTRLTVT.